A selection of T cell receptor beta chains follows, all from one sample in a study of OX40 agonist ivuxolimab in advanced cancers. Assay used: immunoSEQ multiplex PCR; TCRdb lists only in-frame clones, some missing. The repertoire consists of some 17,000 clones, with almost 95% occurring once and the leading ten covering roughly 7.7%. The sample consisted of CD4+ or CD8+ T cells sorted from blood, taken in a trial of the OX40 agonist ivuxolimab. The receptors were sampled from an adult with an advanced solid tumor such as melanoma, head and neck, liver or kidney cancer. The CDR3 runs from the conserved cysteine through the conserved F or W. A D gene is named only where the DNA matches it firmly. Clone size, where shown, is once, few, many, or a class for clones that have expanded.

J: TRBJ1-2
D: TRBD1
size: once
V: TRBV7-9
DNA: TGTGCCAGCAGCTTAGGGGGGACAGGGGAAGGTCATGGCTACACCTTC
CDR3: CASSLGGTGEGHGYTF

J: TRBJ1-2
D: .
size: .
V: TRBV27
DNA: TGTGCCAGCGGGGGCTCCTATGGCTACACCTTC
CDR3: CASGGSYGYTF

J: TRBJ1-5
D: .
size: .
V: TRBV19
DNA: TGTGCCAGTAGTTTCCGGACAGAGGGAAGCAATCAGCCCCAGCATTTT
CDR3: CASSFRTEGSNQPQHF

J: TRBJ2-5
D: TRBD2
size: .
V: TRBV7-9
DNA: TGTGCCAGCAGCTCTAGCGGAGAGACCCAGTACTTC
CDR3: CASSSSGETQYF

J: TRBJ2-3
D: TRBD2
size: .
V: TRBV27
DNA: TGTGCCAGCAGTTTTCCTCGGGGGGGCCGAGATACGCAGTATTTT
CDR3: CASSFPRGGRDTQYF

J: TRBJ2-7
D: .
size: .
V: TRBV6-6
DNA: TGTGCCAGCTCTTCCCCCCGGGACATCTACGAGCAGTACTTC
CDR3: CASSSPRDIYEQYF

J: TRBJ1-2
D: TRBD1
size: .
V: TRBV15
DNA: TGTGCCACCAGCGGAGACAGGGTACCGCAGGATGGCTACACCTTC
CDR3: CATSGDRVPQDGYTF

J: TRBJ2-2
D: .
size: .
V: TRBV7-2
DNA: TGTGCCAGCAGCTTAATCCCAGGGTTGAAGAACACCGGGGGGCTGTTTTTT
CDR3: CASSLIPGLKNTGGLFF

J: TRBJ1-2
D: .
size: .
V: TRBV4-3
DNA: TGCGCCAGCAGCCAAGATAGGCACGCCGTCTATGGCTACACCTTC
CDR3: CASSQDRHAVYGYTF

J: TRBJ1-1
D: .
size: .
V: TRBV7-9
DNA: TGTGCCAGCACCCGAGGGGTTAACACTGAAGCTTTCTTT
CDR3: CASTRGVNTEAFF

J: TRBJ2-2
D: .
size: .
V: TRBV15
DNA: TGTGCCAGTCTACAGAACACCGGGGAGCTGTTTTTT
CDR3: CASLQNTGELFF

J: TRBJ2-7
D: .
size: .
V: TRBV13
DNA: TGTGCCAGCAGCGGGTGGGGGGTTAATAATTACGAGCAGTACTTC
CDR3: CASSGWGVNNYEQYF

J: TRBJ2-2
D: .
size: .
V: TRBV25-1
DNA: TGTGCCAGCAGTGAATATGGGGCCGCGAACACCGGGGAGCTGTTTTTT
CDR3: CASSEYGAANTGELFF

J: TRBJ2-1
D: TRBD2
size: .
V: TRBV5-1
DNA: TGCGCCAGCAGTCGGACGGGACTAGCGGGAGGGACGGGATCGGGCAATGAGCAGTTCTTC
CDR3: CASSRTGLAGGTGSGNEQFF

J: TRBJ2-1
D: TRBD2
size: once
V: TRBV19
DNA: TGTGCCAGTAGTATCGCGGGGGGGACGTACAATGAGCAGTTCTTC
CDR3: CASSIAGGTYNEQFF

J: TRBJ2-7
D: TRBD2
size: .
V: TRBV29-1
DNA: TGCAGCGCATTACGGACTAGCGGGAGCTACGAGCAGTACTTC
CDR3: CSALRTSGSYEQYF

J: TRBJ1-2
D: .
size: .
V: TRBV4-3
DNA: TGCGCCAGCAGCCAAGGGGACTTAACTGGCTACACCTTC
CDR3: CASSQGDLTGYTF

J: TRBJ1-1
D: .
size: .
V: TRBV6-5
DNA: TGTGCCAGCAGGTCAGGGACCATGAACACTGAAGCTTTCTTT
CDR3: CASRSGTMNTEAFF

J: TRBJ2-7
D: .
size: .
V: TRBV9
DNA: TGTGCCTCCGGGCATCAGGGCCACGAGCAGTACTTC
CDR3: CASGHQGHEQYF

J: TRBJ2-5
D: .
size: few
V: TRBV4-1
DNA: TGCGCCAGCAGCCAAGATTGGGGGGGGCCAGGGGAGACCCAGTACTTC
CDR3: CASSQDWGGPGETQYF

J: TRBJ1-5
D: .
size: .
V: TRBV28
DNA: TGTGCCAGCAGCTTAGAGACCGTAAGGCAGCCCCAGCATTTT
CDR3: CASSLETVRQPQHF

J: TRBJ2-1
D: TRBD2
size: .
V: TRBV5-6
DNA: TGTGCCAGCAGTCTTCCGGGACTAGCGGGAGGGAGTGAGCAGTTCTTC
CDR3: CASSLPGLAGGSEQFF

J: TRBJ1-2
D: .
size: .
V: TRBV29-1
DNA: TGCAGCGTTGCGGGGTTGGGTGGCTACACCTTC
CDR3: CSVAGLGGYTF

J: TRBJ2-7
D: .
size: .
V: TRBV18
DNA: TGTGCCAGCTCACCGAGCCAAAGGAGCTCCTACGAGCAGTACTTC
CDR3: CASSPSQRSSYEQYF

J: TRBJ2-5
D: TRBD2
size: few
V: TRBV7-9
DNA: TGTGCCAGCAGCCGGTTGGACGGGGGGGCCCAAGAGACCCAGTACTTC
CDR3: CASSRLDGGAQETQYF

J: TRBJ2-3
D: .
size: .
V: TRBV11-3
DNA: TGTGCCAGCAGCTTAGATCGGGGTTTGTTGGACAGCGACCCTAGTAAGCAGTATTTT
CDR3: CASSLDRGLLDSDPSKQYF

J: TRBJ1-5
D: TRBD1
size: .
V: TRBV19
DNA: TGTGCCAGTAGTATGCGGACAGGGGGGAATCAGCCCCAGCATTTT
CDR3: CASSMRTGGNQPQHF

J: TRBJ2-2
D: TRBD2
size: .
V: TRBV7-3
DNA: TGTGCCAGCAGCCGGACTAGCGGGGGCTCCGGGGAGCTGTTTTTT
CDR3: CASSRTSGGSGELFF

J: TRBJ2-6
D: .
size: .
V: TRBV19
DNA: TGTGCCAGTAGTATGGATCCTGGGGCCAACGTCCTGACTTTC
CDR3: CASSMDPGANVLTF

J: TRBJ2-2
D: .
size: few
V: TRBV6-6
DNA: TGTGCCAGCAGCGGACAGATAGACACCGGGGAGCTGTTTTTT
CDR3: CASSGQIDTGELFF

J: TRBJ1-3
D: .
size: .
V: TRBV4-3
DNA: TGCGCCAGCAGCCAAGAAGCCGATTCTGGAAACACCATATATTTT
CDR3: CASSQEADSGNTIYF

J: TRBJ1-2
D: .
size: .
V: TRBV7-9
DNA: TGTGCCAGCAGCTTAGACAGGGTTGGCTACACCTTC
CDR3: CASSLDRVGYTF